One sample yielded the 7 T cell receptor beta chains listed below, sequenced in a study of T cells in Graves' hyperthyroidism and ophthalmopathy. RNA transcripts served as the template for amplifying TCR beta CDR3 regions. An initial round of RT-PCR targeting the TCR CDR3 relied on the HTBI primer set. TCRdb analysed the multiplex PCR reads with MiXCR anew, one entry per CDR3 protein. The sample lists approximately 430,000 distinct CDR3 sequences, around 15% seen once, with over 10% in the top ten. Sequenced material: blood. These receptors were obtained from a young man with Graves' ophthalmopathy.

This rearrangement joins TRBV5-1 to TRBJ1-2; 7 bases match TRBD1. The germline V gene encodes CDR1 SGHRS and CDR2 YFSETQ. The CDR3 is made up of 14 amino acids. Trimming at V came to 4 bases and at J to 4 bases, leaving 7 bases not matched to a gene. The CDR3 nucleotides read TGCGCCAGCAGCCAGCAGGGGGGAGTCTATGGCTACACCTTC. Amino acid sequence: CASSQQGGVYGYTF.

This clonotype was seen at least ten times. The V gene is TRBV6-2 or TRBV6-3, the J gene TRBJ2-1, with 7 nucleotides matching TRBD1. This CDR3 contains 16 residues. Trimming cost V 5 bases and J 2 bases; bases outside gene matches: 9. The V gene's germline CDR1 is MNHEY and CDR2 SVGEGT. The CDR3 protein is CASSRIDRAAYNEQFF. In nucleotides, the CDR3 is TGTGCCAGCAGTAGGATAGACAGGGCGGCCTACAATGAGCAGTTCTTC.

This clonotype was recorded at least ten times. The chain carries TRBV5-1 and TRBJ2-7; the D gene is possibly TRBD1 (5 bases). The CDR3 totals 16 residues. The V gene lost 0 bases and the J gene lost 0 bases, with 13 bases spanning the gap. Germline loops: CDR1 SGHRS, CDR2 YFSETQ. For the CDR3, the DNA is TGCGCCAGCAGCTTGGGGGTCAGGGTGGACTCCTACGAGCAGTACTTC. It yields the protein CASSLGVRVDSYEQYF.

This clonotype showed up just a few times. The chain recombines TRBV12-3 or TRBV12-4 with TRBJ1-5; weak D call: TRBD1 (5 bases). The CDR3 sequence is 15 residues long. Trimming left V 6 bases short and J 4 bases short, with 16 bases between. CDR3 sequence (DNA): TGTGCCAGCAGGATAAGTGGGGGGGAGAATCAGCCCCAGCATTTT. Protein: CASRISGGENQPQHF.

A word on this clonotype: This may be a read error: a much more frequent sequence differs by one nucleotide. V usage is TRBV12-3 or TRBV12-4 and J usage is TRBJ1-3; no clear D gene. Trimming left V 9 bases short and J 4 bases short, with 13 bases between. The length of the CDR3 is 13 residues. CDR3 in DNA: TGTGCCAGGCCCGAGACGACCGGAAACACCATATATTTT. This codes for CARPETTGNTIYF.

Worth noting for this clonotype: It may be a read error: a sequence one base away is much more abundant. The chain has TRBV7-2 and TRBJ2-7, with unresolved D. The CDR3 length is 12 residues. V was trimmed by 0 bases and J by 6 bases, leaving 6 bases between them. Germline V gene data show CDR1 as SGHTA and CDR2 as FQGNSA. In nucleotides, the CDR3 is TGTGCCAGCAGCTTAGCACGGACCGAGCAGTACTTC. It specifies CASSLARTEQYF.

The CDR3 bases are TGCAGCGTTGTCCCCCGGGCTAGCGGGAGATTGTACGAGCAGTACTTC. Encoded protein: CSVVPRASGRLYEQYF. The chain carries TRBV29-1 and TRBJ2-7; 10 bases are shared with TRBD2. Germline V CDR1 and CDR2: SQVTM, ANQGSEA. The CDR3 has 16 amino acids. Losses at the gene ends were 4 bases for V and 4 bases for J; bases not matched to a gene: 13.